Presented here are 23 T cell receptor beta chains from one specimen sequenced in a study of HIV-infected children after antiretroviral therapy interruption. Unique molecular identifiers were included in an RNA-based 3' RACE TCR library. TCRdb redid the calling of the 3' RACE reads with MiXCR, one entry per CDR3 protein. The table lists 35,000 to 50,000 distinct CDR3 sequences, just over 6.5% of them singletons. Treatment noted: PENTA 11 planned treatment interruption arm or continuous ART arm. Source: CD45RA+ CD4+ T cells from PBMCs, pooled from several time points, taken from a donor given antiretroviral therapy, either interrupted or continuous. Subset here: naive CD4+ CD45RA+ CD45RO- T cells. All receptors derive from a pool of human donors with HIV.

This clonotype was counted between two and nine times. This sequence joins TRBV10-1 and TRBJ2-1; D may correspond to TRBD1 or TRBD2 (5 bases each). The V gene lost 4 bases and the J gene lost 6 bases, with 10 bases spanning the gap. Germline V gives CDR1 WNHNN, CDR2 SYGVQD (reference sequence). CDR3 size: 13 residues. The DNA of the CDR3 is TGCGCCAGCAGTGGACCTGGGGGCAATGAGCAGTTCTTC. Translation gives CASSGPGGNEQFF.

This clonotype has at least ten counts. The V and J genes are TRBV20-1 and TRBJ2-3; D may match TRBD1 or TRBD2 (5 bases each). Germline CDR1 is DFQATT and CDR2 is SNEGSKA (reference sequence). The CDR3 loop spans 15 amino acids. Trimming took off 6 bases at V and 4 bases at J, with 20 bases between the two ends. The CDR3 bases are TGCAGTGCCCTCCCGGGGCTAGCCGGGCCAGATACGCAGTATTTT. The encoded protein is CSALPGLAGPDTQYF.

This clonotype was detected a few times. The rearrangement joins TRBV4-3 to TRBJ2-5, with D possibly matching TRBD1 (6 bases). The CDR3 length is 17 residues. V was clipped by 0 bases and J by 2 bases, with 16 bases between them. CDR1 is LGHNA, CDR2 YSLEER, per germline. The CDR3 loop reads CASSQDLGYTGQETQYF. The CDR3 bases are TGCGCCAGCAGCCAAGATCTGGGTTACACAGGGCAAGAGACCCAGTACTTC.

This clonotype showed up just a few times. The chain employs TRBV4-1 and TRBJ2-7; 7 nucleotides line up with TRBD2. The trim removed 0 bases at V and 3 bases at J, leaving 8 bases unmatched. Per the germline V gene, CDR1 is MGHRA and CDR2 is YSYEKL. The CDR3 runs to 16 residues. The CDR3 DNA sequence: TGCGCCAGCAGCCAAGACCCGGCGGGAGAATTCTACGAGCAGTACTTC. As protein: CASSQDPAGEFYEQYF.

This clonotype showed up many times. V gene TRBV6-5 combines with J gene TRBJ2-2; 10 bases are a match to TRBD2. Trimming removed 6 bases from V and 5 bases from J; junction bases left unmatched: 0. CDR3 length: 13 amino acids. Germline-derived CDR1 and CDR2 are MNHEY and SVGAGI. CDR3 protein: CASRLAGTGELFF. The CDR3 nucleotides read TGTGCCAGCAGACTAGCGGGGACCGGGGAGCTGTTTTTT.

The J gene is TRBJ1-3, the V gene TRBV7-2, with no clear D. Germline V CDR1 and CDR2: SGHTA, FQGNSA. This CDR3 has 18 amino acids. Trimming shortened V by 5 bases and J by 0 bases, and 20 bases separated the two germline ends. DNA for the CDR3: TGTGCCAGCAGCGCGCGCTACGGATCTTACCGCTCTGGAAACACCATATATTTT. The encoded protein is CASSARYGSYRSGNTIYF.

This clonotype was counted many times. The germline gene is not matched at one end of the junction; a read error may be the cause. The V gene is TRBV19, the J gene TRBJ2-5; tentative D call: TRBD2 (7 bases). This CDR3 has 17 residues. Germline-derived CDR1 and CDR2 are LNHDA and SQIVND (reference sequence). DNA for the CDR3: TGTGCCAGCACCGCCGGGACTGGGGGGGCTAACCAAGACACCCAGTACTTT. Amino acid sequence: CASTAGTGGANQDTQYF.

This clonotype turned up a few times. V usage is TRBV11-1 and J usage is TRBJ2-1; D may match TRBD1 or TRBD2 (5 bases each). Per germline, CDR1 SGHAT and CDR2 FQDESV (reference sequence). V was clipped by 5 bases and J by 5 bases, with 13 bases between them. The CDR3 totals 14 residues. The CDR3 loop is CASSPRWDHNEQFF. The CDR3, as DNA: TGTGCCAGCAGCCCACGGTGGGACCACAATGAGCAGTTCTTC.

This clonotype was seen repeatedly, ten times or more. The chain combines TRBV10-3 with TRBJ2-7; D is unclear. In germline, CDR1 is ENHRY, CDR2 SYGVKD. The germline V and J ends were trimmed by 6 bases and 2 bases, with 11 bases remaining between them. The CDR3 sequence is 13 residues long. The CDR3 loop reads CAIRKGSTYEQYF. The CDR3 nucleotides are TGTGCCATCAGGAAGGGCAGTACCTACGAGCAGTACTTC.

This chain joins TRBV12-3 or TRBV12-4 and TRBJ1-2, with a possible D match to TRBD1 (5 bases). The CDR3 has 12 amino acids. V lost 3 bases to trimming and J lost 4 bases, with 6 bases between them. The CDR3 here is CASSFDSYGYTF. CDR3 bases: TGTGCCAGCAGTTTTGACAGCTATGGCTACACCTTC.

This clonotype was detected many times. CDR3 sequence reads: CASISSGLAGVDFEQFF. CDR3 bases: TGTGCCAGCATATCGTCCGGACTAGCGGGAGTCGACTTTGAGCAGTTCTTC. This chain links TRBV2 with TRBJ2-1, with 13 bases identical to TRBD2. The CDR3 length is 17 residues. CDR1 is SNHLY and CDR2 is FYNNEI in the germline V gene. Germline trimming cut 7 bases from V and 9 bases from J; bases unmatched to any gene: 15.

Here the CDR3 reads CATSRDSGRSYEQYF. Written as DNA, the CDR3 is TGTGCCACCAGCAGAGATTCAGGCAGGAGCTACGAGCAGTACTTC. The chain employs TRBV21-1 and TRBJ2-7. TRBV21-1 is classified as a pseudogene. This CDR3 is built from 15 residues.

This clonotype was counted a few times. The CDR3 reads CSARPYRDRGHEQYF. CDR3 coding DNA: TGCAGTGCTAGACCTTATCGGGACAGGGGGCATGAGCAGTACTTC. The chain is built from TRBV20-1 and TRBJ2-7; the match to TRBD1 covers 12 bases. The CDR3 loop spans 15 amino acids. Per the germline V gene, CDR1 is DFQATT and CDR2 is SNEGSKA (reference sequence). With V trimmed by 2 bases and J by 7 bases, 9 bases remained unmatched.

Ten or more counts support this clonotype. The chain is built from TRBV7-2 and TRBJ2-1, with 9 bases aligning to TRBD2. CDR1 is SGHTA and CDR2 is FQGNSA in the germline V gene. V shed 5 bases, J shed 4 bases, and the junction held 9 bases outside the gene matches. The CDR3 is 16 residues long. As DNA, the CDR3 is TGTGCCAGCAGCATGGCTAGCGGGATTACGTACAATGAGCAGTTCTTC. It codes for CASSMASGITYNEQFF.

This clonotype was found many times. This chain links TRBV5-1 with TRBJ1-2, with D tentatively TRBD1 (6 bases). Germline lookup yields CDR1 SGHRS and CDR2 YFSETQ. This CDR3 is 14 amino acids long. V lost 4 bases and J lost 2, with 12 bases in between. Here the CDR3 reads CASSHGQTNYGYTF. The CDR3 nucleotides read TGCGCCAGCAGCCACGGACAGACCAACTATGGCTACACCTTC.

This clonotype was recorded many times. The chain couples TRBV7-2 to TRBJ2-5, with D possibly matching TRBD2 (5 bases). Germline V gives CDR1 SGHTA, CDR2 FQGNSA. This CDR3 spans 14 amino acids. Trimming took off 7 bases at V and 10 bases at J, with 22 bases between the two ends. CDR3 coding DNA: TGTGCCAGCACCGAAGACACCGGTGGGAGTAACCAGTACTTC. Translated: CASTEDTGGSNQYF. Complete variable domain (other parts from reference TRBV7-2 and TRBJ2-5): GAGVSQSPSNKVTEKGKDVELRCDPISGHTALYWYRQSLGQGLEFLIYFQGNSAPDKSGLPSDRFSAERTGGSVSTLTIQRTQQEDSAVYLCASTEDTGGSNQYFGPGTRLLVL.

This clonotype was counted ten times or more. This chain uses TRBV6-6 with TRBJ2-4; TRBD2 matches 8 bases. Germline CDR1 and CDR2: MNHNY and SVGAGI (reference sequence). The CDR3 totals 16 residues. The ends lost 7 bases at V and 2 bases at J; junction bases unmatched: 10. The CDR3 protein is CASNLKREQSKNIQYF. The CDR3 nucleotides are TGTGCCAGCAATCTGAAGCGGGAGCAGTCCAAAAACATTCAGTACTTC.

There are a few counts of this clonotype. The rearrangement links TRBV20-1 to TRBJ2-5, with D tentatively TRBD1 or TRBD2 (6 bases each). The V gene lost 6 bases and the J gene lost 5 bases, with 22 bases spanning the gap. CDR3 length: 15 residues. Germline-derived CDR1 and CDR2 are DFQATT and SNEGSKA (reference sequence). The CDR3 DNA follows: TGCAGTGCCCAGACGTGGGTGGGGGGCCGGGAGACCCAGTACTTC. This sequence encodes CSAQTWVGGRETQYF.

This clonotype was counted many times. This rearrangement joins TRBV6-5 to TRBJ1-5; no firm D call. Germline V gene sequence: CDR1 MNHEY, CDR2 SVGAGI. CDR3 length equals 14 residues. V lost 4 bases to trimming and J lost 7 bases, with 14 bases between them. The DNA for the CDR3 is TGTGCCAGCAGTTCGGGTAACGGGCGCCAGCCCCAGCATTTT. This encodes CASSSGNGRQPQHF.

This clonotype was counted at least ten times. CDR3 residues: CASTRGRDTQYF. As DNA, the CDR3 is TGTGCCAGCACCAGGGGCAGGGATACGCAGTATTTT. The rearrangement joins TRBV12-3 or TRBV12-4 to TRBJ2-3; a weak D match, TRBD1 (6 bases). This CDR3 region has 12 residues. The V end lost 7 bases, the J end lost 6 bases, and 11 bases lay between the germline ends.

This clonotype was observed at least ten times. Mismatch with germline at one junction end may stem from a read error. J is TRBJ2-3 and V is TRBV4-2, with D possibly being TRBD1 (5 bases). CDR1 LGHNA and CDR2 YNFKEQ come from the germline V gene. The CDR3 length is 16 residues. The CDR3 coding sequence is TGTGCCAGCAGCCAAGATTTGGACAATAGTGCAGAAACGCTGTATTTT. Translating it yields CASSQDLDNSAETLYF.

This chain connects TRBV25-1 to TRBJ2-5; no definite D call. The germline V gene encodes CDR1 MGHDK and CDR2 SYGVNS. The CDR3 extends over 15 amino acids. V was cut by 4 bases and J by 5 bases, with 17 bases left in between. The CDR3 bases are TGTGCCAGCAGTGGGTCGCCGTTTAAAGGGGAGACCCAGTACTTC. Translated: CASSGSPFKGETQYF.

This rearrangement joins TRBV12-3 or TRBV12-4 to TRBJ1-1; possible D gene TRBD1, 6 bases. The CDR3 length is 13 residues. The V end lost 5 bases, the J end lost 2 bases, and 9 bases lay between the germline ends. The CDR3 here is CASSNRVNTEAFF. The CDR3 bases are TGTGCCAGCAGTAACAGGGTAAACACTGAAGCTTTCTTT.